This paragraph reports one T cell receptor (beta chain). Which antigen it targets is not known. No qualities accompany the bases; no much larger clone lies one base away. Reading from cysteine to phenylalanine, the CDR3 counts 14 amino acids. Left in the record is the CDR3 DNA by itself, 42 bases read in frame from the first base. After removal of 6 bases from V and 4 bases from J, the junction retains 6 bases not matched to a gene. This sample is drawn from a study of early T cells in non-severe SARS-CoV-2 infection (dated by TCRdb to 2020 to 2022). With regard to the full study: Because TCR sequencing was done on bulk RNA from unsorted whole blood, the alpha and beta chains could not be paired. What the work shows at the level of the full study, not this receptor alone: VDJdb matching was skewed toward anti-spike CD8 responses and likely underestimated virus-specific expansions by missing private and CD4 specificities.

A case-control design nested within a healthcare worker cohort in London, UK, was used, with weekly nasopharyngeal swab PCR tests and blood sampling performed. Between 23 and 31 March 2020, the week of the UK lockdown, healthcare workers were enrolled and then followed up weekly for as long as 16 weeks. Library preparation was by 5' RACE. Sequenced on a NextSeq 500. Unique molecular identifiers were attached to individual cDNA molecules in the TCR library protocol so that sequencing error and PCR bias could be corrected. TCR alpha and beta chains were both sequenced, and the abundances of alpha and beta sequences in each sample were closely correlated with each other. Processing in the source paper ran as follows. Decombinator V4 was used to annotate TCR sequences for V gene, J gene and CDR3. Expanded TCRs were defined as changing significantly between any two time points under a Poisson model with p below 0.0001. Abundances of TCRs were expressed as counts per million after normalisation to the total number of TCRs sequenced in each sample. TRAV1-2 paired with TRAJ12, TRAJ20 or TRAJ33 defined MAIT TCRs, while TRAV10 paired with TRAJ18 defined iNKT TCRs. VDJdb, accessed 1 November 2021, was searched for CMV, EBV and SARS-CoV-2 annotated TCRs, excluding TCRs annotated for multiple antigens. The raw public reads went through TCRdb reprocessing: fastp at Q25, MiXCR clone calling, in-frame beta chains kept. Rows with a matching CDR3 protein are joined into one entry that keeps the most common DNA and genes. What appears here as the V and J calls and clone size reflects TCRdb's work, not the paper's. For this sample the table gives 100,000 or so distinct CDR3 sequences, of which roughly 15% were detected only once. The ten largest clonotypes hold 4.5% to 6% of the sample.

The rearrangement combines TRBV12-3 or TRBV12-4 with TRBJ1-5; TRBD1 aligns with 7 central bases. This TCR derives from an adult who was a healthcare worker with PCR-confirmed SARS-CoV-2 infection or an uninfected control (not recorded which). The sequenced sample was whole blood, obtained at baseline. The sequence in DNA is TGTGCCAGCAGACCTGGGACAGTAAATCAGCCCCAGCATTTT. Translated, this is CASRPGTVNQPQHF.